The 19 T cell receptor beta chains presented below share a single source sample, sequenced in a study of blood T cell repertoires in COVID-19. The protocol was immunoSEQ multiplex PCR, while the TCRdb copy is restricted to in-frame clones and leaves out a portion. Of 240,000 or so clones listed, roughly 76% were seen once; the top ten hold 7.5%. The sample consisted of peripheral blood. The receptor set was obtained from a woman at least 80 years old with COVID-19, enrolled during active disease.

CDR3: CASSFVGTQETQYF. DNA for the CDR3: TGTGCCAGCAGTTTTGTCGGGACTCAAGAGACCCAGTACTTC. The chain has TRBV6-5 and TRBJ2-5; D may be TRBD2 (6 bases). Germline V gives CDR1 MNHEY, CDR2 SVGAGI. CDR3 size: 14 residues. Trimming shortened V by 4 bases and J by 2 bases, and 11 bases separated the two germline ends.

This clone was seen a few times. This chain links TRBV6-6 with TRBJ1-1; the D is unclear. The CDR3 extends over 14 amino acids. V lost 8 bases and J 2 bases, leaving 15 bases between the germline ends. CDR1 and CDR2 from the germline V gene are MNHNY and SVGAGI (reference sequence). This CDR3 is CASLDITVNTEAFF. The CDR3 nucleotides read TGTGCCAGCCTTGACATTACAGTTAACACTGAAGCTTTCTTT.

This clone was detected a few times. The chain carries TRBV6-5 and TRBJ1-3; D may be TRBD1 (5 bases). The CDR3 extends over 14 amino acids. The germline V and J ends were trimmed by 2 bases and 4 bases, with 9 bases remaining between them. Germline lookup yields CDR1 MNHEY and CDR2 SVGAGI. Here the CDR3 DNA reads TGTGCCAGCAGTTACCAGGGAGGGGGAAACACCATATATTTT. It encodes CASSYQGGGNTIYF.

The rearrangement joins TRBV5-1 to TRBJ2-7; no clear D gene. Per the germline V gene, CDR1 is SGHRS and CDR2 is YFSETQ. Trimming stripped 0 bases from V and 3 bases from J, with 16 bases between. CDR3 length: 16 amino acids. CDR3 residues: CASSLASGITSYEQYF. The CDR3 bases are TGCGCCAGCAGCTTGGCCTCGGGTATAACAAGCTACGAGCAGTACTTC.

The V and J genes are TRBV7-8 and TRBJ2-1; D possibly corresponds to TRBD2 (6 bases). The V gene's germline CDR1 is SGHVS and CDR2 FQNEAQ. This CDR3 spans 11 amino acids. V shed 5 bases and J shed 10 bases, with 9 bases lying between them. This CDR3 is CASSLRGEQFF. DNA of the CDR3: TGTGCCAGCAGCCTCCGGGGGGAGCAGTTCTTC.

This clone was seen a few times. This chain connects TRBV18 to TRBJ2-7; tentatively, D is TRBD2 (5 bases). Germline V gene lookup returns CDR1 KGHSH and CDR2 LQKENI. This CDR3 has 13 amino acids. V was trimmed by 5 bases and J by 2 bases, leaving 10 bases between them. This CDR3 is CASSADSTYEQYF. The CDR3 DNA is TGTGCCAGCTCAGCGGACTCTACCTACGAGCAGTACTTC.

The rearrangement uses TRBV4-3 and TRBJ2-7, with TRBD1 as a possible D gene (6 bases). V was cut by 0 bases and J by 5 bases, with 17 bases left in between. Per the germline V gene, CDR1 is LGHNA and CDR2 is YSLEER. This CDR3 is built from 16 residues. CDR3 residues: CASSQDGDIFRDEQYF. The CDR3 bases are TGCGCCAGCAGCCAAGATGGGGACATCTTTCGAGACGAGCAGTACTTC.

This rearrangement joins TRBV28 to TRBJ1-2; a possible D gene is TRBD1 (5 bases). CDR3 length equals 13 residues. The ends were cut back, 3 bases at V and 8 bases at J, with 13 bases in the middle. Germline lookup yields CDR1 MDHEN and CDR2 SYDVKM. Here the CDR3 reads CASSFGRGSGYTF. The DNA for the CDR3 is TGTGCCAGCAGTTTCGGGAGGGGAAGCGGCTACACCTTC.

J is TRBJ2-7 and V is TRBV7-2, with D hard to call. The germline gives CDR1 SGHTA, CDR2 FQGNSA. V was trimmed by 4 bases and J by 3 bases, leaving 13 bases between them. This CDR3 spans 14 amino acids. This CDR3 reads CASSSQRSNYEQYF. The CDR3 nucleotides are TGTGCCAGCAGCTCACAACGATCCAACTACGAGCAGTACTTC.

This clone has only one observation. The CDR3 coding sequence is TGTGCCACCAGTGATGGACACGGCACTGAAGCTTTCTTT. It is translated as CATSDGHGTEAFF. The chain combines TRBV24-1 with TRBJ1-1; possibly TRBD1 for D (5 bases). The length of the CDR3 is 13 residues. The germline V gene encodes CDR1 KGHDR and CDR2 SFDVKD. The V gene lost 3 bases and the J gene lost 4 bases, with 8 bases spanning the gap.

The chain employs TRBV7-9 and TRBJ2-7; 7 nucleotides line up with TRBD1. Germline CDR1 reads SEHNR; CDR2 reads FQNEAQ (reference sequence). The V gene end was trimmed by 5 bases and the J gene end by 4 bases; junction bases not matched to a gene: 2. This CDR3 spans 12 amino acids. CDR3 sequence (DNA): TGTGCCAGCAGCCCGGGACAGTACGAGCAGTACTTC. Its translation: CASSPGQYEQYF.

This clone appeared a single time. The chain uses TRBV4-3 and TRBJ1-5; D remains ambiguous. CDR1 and CDR2 (germline): LGHNA, YSLEER. This CDR3 is 15 amino acids long. V was trimmed by 0 bases and J by 7 bases, leaving 13 bases between them. This CDR3 is CASSQDTFSGQPQHF. DNA of the CDR3: TGCGCCAGCAGCCAAGATACCTTCTCCGGGCAGCCCCAGCATTTT.

The J gene is TRBJ2-1, the V gene TRBV4-2; 12 bases line up with TRBD2. Germline values: CDR1 LGHNA, CDR2 YNFKEQ. The CDR3 spans 17 residues. Trimming at V came to 5 bases and at J to 0 bases, leaving 5 bases not matched to a gene. CDR3 sequence (DNA): TGTGCCAGCAGCAGGCTAGCGGGGGGGGCCTCCTACAATGAGCAGTTCTTC. This codes for CASSRLAGGASYNEQFF.

This sequence joins TRBV6-2 or TRBV6-3 and TRBJ2-5; D may be TRBD1 (6 bases). V was shortened by 1 base and J by 5 bases, with 11 bases between the two germline ends. CDR1 and CDR2 from the germline V gene are MNHEY and SVGEGT. The length of the CDR3 is 14 residues. The CDR3 reads CASSYFSQGETQYF. The CDR3 coding sequence is TGTGCCAGCAGTTACTTTAGCCAGGGGGAGACCCAGTACTTC.

The J gene is TRBJ2-2, the V gene TRBV6-5, with D maybe TRBD2 (7 bases). The V end lost 6 bases, the J end lost 8 bases, and 19 bases lay between the germline ends. This CDR3 has 15 amino acids. The germline V gene has CDR1 MNHEY and CDR2 SVGAGI. CDR3 residues: CASRAKGGGPGELFF. For the CDR3, the DNA is TGTGCCAGCAGGGCAAAAGGGGGAGGGCCGGGGGAGCTGTTTTTT.

The V and J genes are TRBV7-9 and TRBJ2-1; 9 bases fit TRBD2. J gave up 5 bases and V 1 base, and 3 bases lay outside the gene matches. The length of the CDR3 is 15 residues. Germline V gives CDR1 SEHNR, CDR2 FQNEAQ (reference sequence). The CDR3 loop reads CASSLVGGGDNEQFF. For the CDR3, the DNA is TGTGCCAGCAGCTTAGTAGGCGGGGGGGACAATGAGCAGTTCTTC.

The chain links TRBV18 to TRBJ1-6; no reliable D call. The germline gives CDR1 KGHSH, CDR2 LQKENI. The CDR3 runs 13 residues. V was clipped by 2 bases and J by 7 bases, with 6 bases between them. Here the CDR3 reads CASSPAVNSPLHF. The CDR3 nucleotides are TGTGCCAGCTCACCAGCGGTAAATTCACCCCTCCACTTT.

The rearrangement joins TRBV4-2 to TRBJ1-5; D remains ambiguous. Looked up from germline, CDR1 is LGHNA and CDR2 is YNFKEQ. V dropped 4 bases and J dropped 3 bases, with 4 bases sitting between them. The CDR3 extends over 12 amino acids. The CDR3 region is CASSLYNQPQHF. The CDR3 DNA reads as TGTGCCAGCAGCCTGTACAATCAGCCCCAGCATTTT.

The rearrangement joins TRBV5-1 to TRBJ2-7, with 9 positions matching TRBD2. V lost 0 bases, J lost 2 bases, and 6 bases stayed unmatched. Germline V CDR1 and CDR2: SGHRS, YFSETQ. CDR3 length equals 16 residues. The CDR3, as DNA: TGCGCCAGCAGCTTGGGCAATAGCGGGGGTGCCTACGAGCAGTACTTC. Amino acids: CASSLGNSGGAYEQYF.